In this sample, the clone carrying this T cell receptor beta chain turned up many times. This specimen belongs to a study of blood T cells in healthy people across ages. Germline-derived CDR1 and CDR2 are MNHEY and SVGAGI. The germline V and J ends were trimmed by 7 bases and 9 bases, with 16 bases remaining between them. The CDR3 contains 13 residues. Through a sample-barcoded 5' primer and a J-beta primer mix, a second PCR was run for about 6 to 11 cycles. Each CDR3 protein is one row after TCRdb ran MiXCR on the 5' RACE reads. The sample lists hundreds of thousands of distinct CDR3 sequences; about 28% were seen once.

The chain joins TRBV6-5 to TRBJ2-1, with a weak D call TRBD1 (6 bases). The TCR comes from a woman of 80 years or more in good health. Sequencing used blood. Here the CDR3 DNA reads TGTGCCAGCACCACCTCAGGGACAAGTGAGCAGTTCTTC. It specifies CASTTSGTSEQFF.